One and the same sample provided the 10 T cell receptor beta chains below, sequenced in a study of blood T cell repertoires in COVID-19. The method was immunoSEQ multiplex PCR; TCRdb's version includes in-frame clones alone and lacks a portion of them. Among fewer than 400,000 clones listed, 80% to 90% were seen once. The sequenced sample was PBMCs or T cells enriched from blood (not recorded which). All receptors come from a young man who had recovered from COVID-19.

CDR3 in amino acids: CASSSSGTGSYEQYF. The CDR3 DNA reads as TGTGCCAGTAGTTCCTCCGGGACAGGTTCCTACGAGCAGTACTTC. This chain connects TRBV19 to TRBJ2-7; 8 nucleotides agree with TRBD1. Trimming took 5 bases from V and 1 from J; bases not matched to a gene: 7. Looked up from germline, CDR1 is LNHDA and CDR2 is SQIVND (reference sequence). The CDR3 is made up of 15 amino acids.

This clone is a singleton in its sample. This sequence joins TRBV11-2 and TRBJ1-2, with D perhaps matching TRBD1 (5 bases). The V gene's germline CDR1 is SGHAT and CDR2 FQNNGV. CDR3 length equals 15 residues. Trimming took 0 bases from V and 4 from J, leaving 12 bases between them. The CDR3 reads CASSLEGLVRYGYTF. Here the CDR3 DNA reads TGTGCCAGCAGCTTAGAGGGGCTAGTTCGCTATGGCTACACCTTC.

About this clone itself: At the DNA level, this CDR3 is encoded by other sequences in the same sample as well. The chain links TRBV11-2 to TRBJ1-5; D gene ambiguous. The CDR3 has 15 residues. The V end was cut by 1 base, the J end by 3 bases, with 10 bases between. Germline V lookup: CDR1 SGHAT, CDR2 FQNNGV. The CDR3 here is CASSLGGGYNQPQHF. The CDR3 DNA is TGTGCCAGCAGCTTAGGGGGAGGATACAATCAGCCCCAGCATTTT.

The gene calls are TRBV25-1 and TRBJ1-5, with 11 bases matching TRBD1. There are 14 residues in the CDR3. Trimming at V came to 4 bases and at J to 7 bases, leaving 3 bases not matched to a gene. The germline V gene encodes CDR1 MGHDK and CDR2 SYGVNS. The chain's CDR3 is CASSADRGHQPQHF. CDR3 in DNA: TGTGCCAGCAGTGCGGACAGGGGGCACCAGCCCCAGCATTTT.

The rearrangement links TRBV5-1 to TRBJ2-1; 9 bases match TRBD2. From germline, CDR1 is SGHRS and CDR2 YFSETQ. V shed 0 bases, J shed 7 bases, and the junction held 11 bases outside the gene matches. The CDR3 loop spans 17 amino acids. CDR3: CASSLVGLAGMRNEQFF. The CDR3 DNA sequence: TGCGCCAGCAGCTTGGTCGGGCTAGCGGGAATGAGGAATGAGCAGTTCTTC.

The V gene is TRBV7-9, the J gene TRBJ1-2; tentative D call: TRBD1 (6 bases). This CDR3 is built from 12 residues. Germline-derived CDR1 and CDR2 are SEHNR and FQNEAQ (reference sequence). Trimming pared 5 bases from V and 8 bases from J, leaving 12 bases between. The CDR3 bases are TGTGCCAGCAGCCCGGGGGGGCCCGGCTACACCTTC. It is translated as CASSPGGPGYTF.

This clone was seen only once. The chain is built from TRBV24-1 and TRBJ1-2; 9 nucleotides line up with TRBD1. From germline, CDR1 is KGHDR and CDR2 SFDVKD. Trimming removed 4 bases from V and 4 bases from J; junction bases left unmatched: 6. The CDR3 totals 15 residues. The CDR3 sequence is CATSDQRQGGYGYTF. The CDR3 nucleotides read TGTGCCACCAGTGACCAGCGACAGGGGGGCTATGGCTACACCTTC.

The chain joins TRBV5-6 to TRBJ1-1; no clear D. In germline, CDR1 is SGHDT, CDR2 YYEEEE. Trimming took 0 bases from V and 8 from J, leaving 5 bases between them. The CDR3 sequence is 11 residues long. The CDR3 DNA reads TGTGCCAGCAGCTTGGTCTTGGAAGCTTTCTTT. Translation gives CASSLVLEAFF.

The chain recombines TRBV5-1 with TRBJ1-2; 7 nucleotides agree with TRBD1. Germline V lookup: CDR1 SGHRS, CDR2 YFSETQ. V lost 4 bases, J lost 7 bases, and 7 bases stayed unmatched. The CDR3 covers 13 residues. CDR3 residues: CASSPTGAGGYTF. The CDR3 nucleotides read TGCGCCAGCAGCCCAACAGGGGCTGGTGGCTACACCTTC.

The genes are TRBV28 and TRBJ2-5; the D gene is possibly TRBD2 (6 bases). Trimming stripped 5 bases from V and 6 bases from J, with 25 bases between. CDR1 MDHEN and CDR2 SYDVKM come from the germline V gene. The CDR3 runs to 17 residues. The CDR3 reads CASSPPRSVAVHKTQYF. The CDR3 nucleotides read TGTGCCAGCAGTCCCCCTAGGTCGGTAGCGGTGCATAAGACCCAGTACTTC.